The present T cell receptor (beta chain) was sequenced within a study of cytomegalovirus exposure and HLA in healthy donors. Study conclusions and caveats: Further analysis was carried out later, and it showed several of the most significant clusters appearing linked to common viral pathogens.

This clone occurred a few times. The antigen remains unidentified. The CDR3 runs to 14 residues. Germline CDR1 is SGHTA and CDR2 is FQGNSA. The germline V and J ends were trimmed by 5 bases and 4 bases, with 14 bases remaining between them. It was with 60 Vbeta and 13 Jbeta primers that the PCR ran. Only in-frame clones appear in the TCRdb table, and some are missing; sequencing was by immunoSEQ multiplex PCR. The table shows about 170,000 clones, with roughly three quarters occurring only once. Sequencing was done on a sample of PBMCs. This receptor was taken from a woman aged 50 to 65 in good health and CMV-seronegative. This chain connects TRBV7-2 to TRBJ2-5, with D tentatively TRBD2 (6 bases). CDR3 sequence reads: CASSPGARRETQYF. CDR3 sequence (DNA): TGTGCCAGCAGCCCGGGAGCTCGGAGAGAGACCCAGTACTTC.